This TCR beta chain was sequenced in a study of PD-1 blockade in mismatch repair-deficient tumors. Study conclusions and caveats: Rapid post-treatment expansion, then contraction, generally preceding radiologic response, marked tumor-resident clones.

PCR or immunohistochemistry showed mismatch repair deficiency in every enrolled patient. The TCR-sequenced patients were a few responders to pembrolizumab. Turning to this clone: Its cognate antigen is unknown.

Sequenced by immunoSEQ multiplex PCR; TCRdb stores in-frame clones only, minus some. Of more than 95,000 clones in the sample, about 88% were seen once. The sample was peripheral blood, taken 44 weeks after starting pembrolizumab. This receptor was identified in an adult with mismatch repair-deficient cancer.

CDR3 sequence reads: CASSWTRGSTEAFF. DNA for the CDR3: TGTGCCAGTAGCTGGACAAGGGGCTCCACTGAAGCTTTCTTT. The chain employs TRBV19 and TRBJ1-1, with D tentatively TRBD1 (5 bases). V gave up 6 bases and J gave up 4 bases, with 15 bases separating them. Germline V lookup: CDR1 LNHDA, CDR2 SQIVND (reference sequence). This CDR3 contains 14 residues. The whole variable domain, filled in from reference TRBV19 and TRBJ1-1, reads DGGITQSPKYLFRKEGQNVTLSCEQNLNHDAMYWYRQDPGQGLRLIYYSQIVNDFQKGDIAEGYSVSREKKESFPLTVTSAQKNPTAFYLCASSWTRGSTEAFFGQGTRLTVV.